The 2 T cell receptor beta chains below all came from one sample that was sequenced in a study of blood T cell repertoires in COVID-19. TCRdb keeps only in-frame clones here, not all; method: immunoSEQ multiplex PCR. The table lists approximately 270,000 clones, 80% to 90% of them singletons. Sequencing input: peripheral blood. Every receptor here comes from a woman in her sixties or seventies with acute or convalescent COVID-19.

This rearrangement joins TRBV11-2 to TRBJ1-6; tentative D call: TRBD1 (6 bases). The CDR3 sequence is 15 residues long. CDR1 is SGHAT, CDR2 FQNNGV, per germline. Between the trimmed V and J ends, which lost 1 base and 6 bases, there was a span of 10 bases. The CDR3 loop reads CASSLGGQINSPLHF. The CDR3 coding sequence is TGTGCCAGCAGCTTAGGGGGGCAGATTAATTCACCCCTCCACTTT.

The table lists this clone with a few counts. The chain joins TRBV6-1 to TRBJ2-7; tentatively, D is TRBD2 (6 bases). V was cut by 3 bases and J by 2 bases, with 8 bases left in between. Per the germline V gene, CDR1 is MNHNS and CDR2 is SASEGT. The CDR3 consists of 13 residues. The CDR3 coding sequence is TGTGCCAGCAGTGATAGCGGTCCCTACGAGCAGTACTTC. It encodes CASSDSGPYEQYF.